The 17 T cell receptor beta chains below all came from one sample that was sequenced in a study of early T cells in non-severe SARS-CoV-2 infection. MiXCR was run by TCRdb on the 5' RACE reads, yielding one entry per CDR3 protein. The sample lists roughly 60,000 distinct CDR3 sequences, under 7.5% seen once, with more than 5% in the top ten. The material was whole blood, obtained at baseline. The receptors here all came from an adult who was a healthcare worker with PCR-confirmed SARS-CoV-2 infection or an uninfected control (not recorded which).

J is TRBJ2-3 and V is TRBV6-6; tentatively, D is TRBD1 (6 bases). The ends were cut back, 4 bases at V and 0 bases at J, with 14 bases in the middle. Germline loops: CDR1 MNHNY, CDR2 SVGAGI (reference sequence). The CDR3 loop spans 16 amino acids. This CDR3 reads CASSSGLGQSTDTQYF. The CDR3 DNA is TGTGCCAGCAGTTCGGGCCTAGGACAGAGCACAGATACGCAGTATTTT.

This chain joins TRBV7-2 and TRBJ2-3, with D possibly being TRBD2 (7 bases). CDR1 is SGHTA and CDR2 is FQGNSA in the germline V gene. The CDR3 has 13 amino acids. Trimming stripped 5 bases from V and 5 bases from J, with 11 bases between. The CDR3 DNA is TGTGCCAGCAGCAGGAGGGGGGGAGATACGCAGTATTTT. Translation gives CASSRRGGDTQYF.

The J gene is TRBJ2-1, the V gene TRBV5-1, with no clear D. The CDR3 has 12 amino acids. The V end lost 4 bases, the J end lost 5 bases, and 7 bases lay between the germline ends. CDR1 is SGHRS and CDR2 is YFSETQ in the germline V gene. CDR3: CASSAWNNEQFF. DNA of the CDR3: TGCGCCAGCAGCGCCTGGAACAATGAGCAGTTCTTC. Full variable domain (outside the CDR3, taken from reference TRBV5-1 and TRBJ2-1): KAGVTQTPRYLIKTRGQQVTLSCSPISGHRSVSWYQQTPGQGLQFLFEYFSETQRNKGNFPGRFSGRQFSNSRSEMNVSTLELGDSALYLCASSAWNNEQFFGPGTRLTVL.

The chain recombines TRBV3-1 with TRBJ2-7; TRBD2 is a possible D gene (6 bases). This CDR3 spans 13 amino acids. Germline values: CDR1 LGHDT, CDR2 YNNKEL (reference sequence). Between the trimmed V and J ends, which lost 2 bases and 6 bases, there was a span of 11 bases. The CDR3 is CASSQMRDSEQYF. In nucleotides, the CDR3 is TGTGCCAGCAGCCAAATGCGGGACTCCGAGCAGTACTTC.

J is TRBJ1-5 and V is TRBV27; tentatively, D is TRBD1 (5 bases). V lost 1 base and J 1 base, leaving 11 bases between the germline ends. This CDR3 spans 16 amino acids. Germline lookup yields CDR1 MNHEY and CDR2 SMNVEV (reference sequence). The CDR3 region has the DNA TGTGCCAGCAGTTTATACGGGGGAGGAAGCAATCAGCCCCAGCATTTT. This encodes CASSLYGGGSNQPQHF.

This clonotype was recorded many times. The chain links TRBV12-3 or TRBV12-4 to TRBJ1-5; D gene uncertain. Trimming took off 3 bases at V and 7 bases at J, with 10 bases between the two ends. The CDR3 totals 13 residues. The CDR3 loop reads CASSFMAQQPQHF. CDR3 nucleotides: TGTGCCAGCAGTTTTATGGCACAGCAGCCCCAGCATTTT.

The table lists this clonotype with a few counts. This sequence joins TRBV18 and TRBJ2-3; D is uncertain. V was trimmed by 3 bases and J by 5 bases, leaving 9 bases between them. The CDR3 totals 13 residues. Per the germline V gene, CDR1 is KGHSH and CDR2 is LQKENI. The CDR3 sequence is CASSPSEEDTQYF. In DNA, the CDR3 is TGTGCCAGCTCACCCAGCGAGGAAGATACGCAGTATTTT.

J is TRBJ2-1 and V is TRBV6-2 or TRBV6-3; 10 bases map to TRBD2. CDR1 MNHEY and CDR2 SVGEGT come from the germline V gene. This CDR3 has 14 amino acids. V lost 4 bases and J lost 8; bases outside the gene matches: 5. This chain's CDR3 is CASSLAGGRYEQFF. The CDR3 DNA reads TGTGCCAGCAGTTTAGCGGGGGGTAGATATGAGCAGTTCTTC.

This clonotype was seen repeatedly, ten times or more. The J gene is TRBJ1-6, the V gene TRBV2; D is undetermined. This CDR3 contains 14 residues. Germline V gene data show CDR1 as SNHLY and CDR2 as FYNNEI. The V gene lost 2 bases and the J gene lost 12 bases, with 14 bases spanning the gap. The CDR3 DNA reads TGTGCCAGCAGTGAACAGCGCTTTCTTCAACCCCTCCACTTT. Amino acids: CASSEQRFLQPLHF.

This clonotype has ten or more counts. The chain couples TRBV12-3 or TRBV12-4 to TRBJ2-5; 8 bases line up with TRBD2. This CDR3 comprises 15 residues. J lost 5 bases, V lost 6 bases, and 11 bases had no gene match. In DNA, the CDR3 is TGTGCCAGCAGCCCGGTAGCGGGGTTTGGGGAGACCCAGTACTTC. Translating gives CASSPVAGFGETQYF.

This clonotype was counted many times. The V gene is TRBV9, the J gene TRBJ2-6; 8 nucleotides agree with TRBD1. The length of the CDR3 is 15 residues. Trimming took 4 bases from V and 2 from J; bases not matched to a gene: 2. CDR1 is SGDLS, CDR2 YYNGEE, per germline. The CDR3: CASSPQGAGANVLTF. The CDR3 coding sequence is TGTGCCAGCAGCCCACAGGGGGCTGGGGCCAACGTCCTGACTTTC. Based on the CDR3 plus reference TRBV9 and TRBJ2-6, the full variable domain is DSGVTQTPKHLITATGQRVTLRCSPRSGDLSVYWYQQSLDQGLQFLIQYYNGEERAKGNILERFSAQQFPDLHSELNLSSLELGDSALYFCASSPQGAGANVLTFGAGSRLTVL.

This clonotype was seen only a few times. CDR3 sequence (DNA): TGTGCCAGCAGCAAACCCAGGAGCGGCCACGAGCAGTACTTC. It specifies CASSKPRSGHEQYF. The gene calls are TRBV21-1 and TRBJ2-7. TRBV21-1 is reported as a pseudogene. The CDR3 has 14 amino acids.

This clonotype has at least ten counts. This chain uses TRBV5-1 with TRBJ2-3; tentatively, D is TRBD2 (6 bases). V lost 0 bases and J lost 6, with 11 bases in between. This CDR3 region has 14 residues. Germline assignment: CDR1 SGHRS and CDR2 YFSETQ. The chain's CDR3 is CASSLDGAGDTQYF. DNA for the CDR3: TGCGCCAGCAGCTTGGACGGGGCGGGGGATACGCAGTATTTT. Based on the CDR3 plus reference TRBV5-1 and TRBJ2-3, the full variable domain is KAGVTQTPRYLIKTRGQQVTLSCSPISGHRSVSWYQQTPGQGLQFLFEYFSETQRNKGNFPGRFSGRQFSNSRSEMNVSTLELGDSALYLCASSLDGAGDTQYFGPGTRLTVL.

V and J are TRBV28 and TRBJ1-5; D unresolved. Germline V gene sequence: CDR1 MDHEN, CDR2 SYDVKM. Deletions cut 5 bases from V and 6 bases from J, with 8 bases between. CDR3 length: 12 residues. The CDR3 nucleotides read TGTGCCAGCAGTCCCCCCGCTCAGCCCCAGCATTTT. Translating gives CASSPPAQPQHF.

This clonotype appeared a few times. The chain is built from TRBV13 and TRBJ2-1; 10 nucleotides agree with TRBD1. V shed 5 bases and J 3 bases; nucleotides not matched to a gene: 7. This CDR3 contains 16 residues. Germline V gene lookup returns CDR1 PRHDT and CDR2 FYEKMQ (reference sequence). Here the CDR3 reads CASSNTDRGFYNEQFF. CDR3 nucleotides: TGTGCCAGCAGCAATACGGACAGGGGGTTCTACAATGAGCAGTTCTTC.

V is TRBV12-3 or TRBV12-4 and J is TRBJ2-2, with D tentatively TRBD2 (5 bases). Trimming stripped 5 bases from V and 7 bases from J, with 17 bases between. The CDR3 length is 15 residues. In DNA form, the CDR3 reads TGTGCCAGCAGTCCGCGACAAAACGGGAACGGGGAGCTGTTTTTT. Encoded protein: CASSPRQNGNGELFF.

J is TRBJ2-5 and V is TRBV7-2; possible D gene TRBD1, 5 bases. Trimming took 6 bases from V and 5 from J, leaving 13 bases between them. CDR3 length: 13 amino acids. Per germline, CDR1 SGHTA and CDR2 FQGNSA. The DNA for the CDR3 is TGTGCCAGCAGAGCCAGGGTGTGGGAGACCCAGTACTTC. Translating it yields CASRARVWETQYF.